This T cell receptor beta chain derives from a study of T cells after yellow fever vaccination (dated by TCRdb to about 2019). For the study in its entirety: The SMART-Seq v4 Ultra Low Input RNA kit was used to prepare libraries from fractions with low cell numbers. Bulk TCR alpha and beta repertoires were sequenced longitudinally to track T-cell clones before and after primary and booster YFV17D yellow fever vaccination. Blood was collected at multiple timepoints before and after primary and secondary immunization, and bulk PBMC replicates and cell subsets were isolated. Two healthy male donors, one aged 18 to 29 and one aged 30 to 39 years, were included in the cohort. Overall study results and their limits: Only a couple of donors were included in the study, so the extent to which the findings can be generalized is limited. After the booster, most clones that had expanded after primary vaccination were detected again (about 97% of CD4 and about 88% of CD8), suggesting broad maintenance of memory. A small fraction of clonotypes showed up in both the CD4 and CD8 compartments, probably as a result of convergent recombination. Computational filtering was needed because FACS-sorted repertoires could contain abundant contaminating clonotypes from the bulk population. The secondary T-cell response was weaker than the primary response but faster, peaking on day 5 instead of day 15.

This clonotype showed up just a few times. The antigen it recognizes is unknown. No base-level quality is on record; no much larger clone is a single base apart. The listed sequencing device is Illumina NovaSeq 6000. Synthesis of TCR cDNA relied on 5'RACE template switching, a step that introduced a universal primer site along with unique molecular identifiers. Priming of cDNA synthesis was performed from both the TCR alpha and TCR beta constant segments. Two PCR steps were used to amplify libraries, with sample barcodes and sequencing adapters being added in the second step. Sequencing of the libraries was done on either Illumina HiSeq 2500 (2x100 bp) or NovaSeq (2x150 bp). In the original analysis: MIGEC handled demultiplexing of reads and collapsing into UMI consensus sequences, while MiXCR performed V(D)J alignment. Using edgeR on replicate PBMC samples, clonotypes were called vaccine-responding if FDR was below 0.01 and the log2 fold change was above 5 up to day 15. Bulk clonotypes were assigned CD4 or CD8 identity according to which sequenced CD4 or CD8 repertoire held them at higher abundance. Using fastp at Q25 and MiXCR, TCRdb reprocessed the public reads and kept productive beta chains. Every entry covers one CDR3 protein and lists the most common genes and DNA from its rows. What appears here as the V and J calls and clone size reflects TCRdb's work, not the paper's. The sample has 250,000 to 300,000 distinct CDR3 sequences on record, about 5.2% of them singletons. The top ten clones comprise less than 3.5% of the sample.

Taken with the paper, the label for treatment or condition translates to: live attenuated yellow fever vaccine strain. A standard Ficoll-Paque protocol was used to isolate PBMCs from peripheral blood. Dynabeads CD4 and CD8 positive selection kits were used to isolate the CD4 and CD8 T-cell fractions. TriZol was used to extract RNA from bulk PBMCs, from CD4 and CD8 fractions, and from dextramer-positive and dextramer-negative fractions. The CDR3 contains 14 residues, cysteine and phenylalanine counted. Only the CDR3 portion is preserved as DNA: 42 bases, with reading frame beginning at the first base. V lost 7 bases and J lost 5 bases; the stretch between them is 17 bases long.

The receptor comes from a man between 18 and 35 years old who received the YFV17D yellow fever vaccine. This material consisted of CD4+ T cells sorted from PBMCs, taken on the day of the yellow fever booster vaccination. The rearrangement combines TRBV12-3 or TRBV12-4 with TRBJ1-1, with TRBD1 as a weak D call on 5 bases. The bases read TGTGCCAGCACCCCCAGGGCGGGGGGGACTGAAGCTTTCTTT. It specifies CASTPRAGGTEAFF.